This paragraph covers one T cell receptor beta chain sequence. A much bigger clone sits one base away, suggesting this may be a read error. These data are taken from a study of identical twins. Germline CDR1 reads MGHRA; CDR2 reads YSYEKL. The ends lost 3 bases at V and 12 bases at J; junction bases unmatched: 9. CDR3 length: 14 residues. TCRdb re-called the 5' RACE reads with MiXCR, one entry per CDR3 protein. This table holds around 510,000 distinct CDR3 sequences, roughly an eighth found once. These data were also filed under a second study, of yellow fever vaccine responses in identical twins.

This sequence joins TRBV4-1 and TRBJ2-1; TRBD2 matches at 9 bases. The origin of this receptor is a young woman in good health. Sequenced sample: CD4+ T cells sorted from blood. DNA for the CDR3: TGCGCCAGCAGCCAGCTGACTAGCGGCAGTGGGCAGTTCTTC. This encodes CASSQLTSGSGQFF.